This TCR beta chain was sequenced for a study of blood T cell repertoires in COVID-19. Study-level information: The United States, Italy and Spain supplied acute and convalescent COVID-19 samples. Sources were T cells, B-cell-depleted T cells, or PBMCs; the material itself was cDNA or gDNA.

Authors' analysis steps: Reference gene primers were amplified, and this amplification served to estimate nucleated cell counts. Only in-frame clones appear in the TCRdb table, and some are missing; sequencing was by immunoSEQ multiplex PCR. For V, J and clone size, that table is used; D and trimming come from the DNA. Of approximately 300,000 clones in the sample, about 90% were seen once. Trimming took 4 bases from V and 4 from J, leaving 17 bases between them. Germline assignment: CDR1 MGHRA and CDR2 YSYEKL. The CDR3 length is 15 residues. V gene TRBV4-1 combines with J gene TRBJ2-7, with a weak D call TRBD1 (6 bases). This TCR came from a man between 18 and 29 years old who had recovered from COVID-19. The sample consisted of peripheral blood. CDR3 sequence: CASSPDDRIKYEQYF. The CDR3 coding sequence is TGCGCCAGCAGCCCAGACGACAGGATCAAATACGAGCAGTACTTC.